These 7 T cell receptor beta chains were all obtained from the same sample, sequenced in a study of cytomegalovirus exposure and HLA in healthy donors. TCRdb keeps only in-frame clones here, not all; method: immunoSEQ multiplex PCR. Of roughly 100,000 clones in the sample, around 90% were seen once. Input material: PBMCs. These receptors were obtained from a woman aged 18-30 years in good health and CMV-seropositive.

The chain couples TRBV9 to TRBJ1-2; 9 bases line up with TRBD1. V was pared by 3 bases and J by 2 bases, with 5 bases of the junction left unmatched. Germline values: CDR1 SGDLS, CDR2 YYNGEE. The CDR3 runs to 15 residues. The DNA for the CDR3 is TGTGCCAGCAGCGCCCGGGACAGGGTGAACTATGGCTACACCTTC. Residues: CASSARDRVNYGYTF.

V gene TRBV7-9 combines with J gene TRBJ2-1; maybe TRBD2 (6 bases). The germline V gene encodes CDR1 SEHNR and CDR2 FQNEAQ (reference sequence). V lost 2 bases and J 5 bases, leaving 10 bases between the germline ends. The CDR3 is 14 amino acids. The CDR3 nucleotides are TGTGCCAGCAGCTTAAGGCGGGGAGACAATGAGCAGTTCTTC. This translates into CASSLRRGDNEQFF.

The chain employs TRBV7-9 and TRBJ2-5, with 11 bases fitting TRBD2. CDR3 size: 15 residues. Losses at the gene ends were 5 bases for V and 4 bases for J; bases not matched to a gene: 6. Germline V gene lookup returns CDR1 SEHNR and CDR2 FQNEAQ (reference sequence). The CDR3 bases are TGTGCCAGCAGCAAGTGGCTAGCGGGGGGAGAGACCCAGTACTTC. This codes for CASSKWLAGGETQYF.

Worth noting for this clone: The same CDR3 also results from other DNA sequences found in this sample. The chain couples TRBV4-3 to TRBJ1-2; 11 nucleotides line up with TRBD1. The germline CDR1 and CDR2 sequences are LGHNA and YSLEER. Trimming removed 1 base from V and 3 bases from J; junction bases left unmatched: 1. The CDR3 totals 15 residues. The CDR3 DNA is TGCGCCAGCAGCCAAGGGACAGGGGGCGACTATGGCTACACCTTC. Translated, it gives CASSQGTGGDYGYTF.

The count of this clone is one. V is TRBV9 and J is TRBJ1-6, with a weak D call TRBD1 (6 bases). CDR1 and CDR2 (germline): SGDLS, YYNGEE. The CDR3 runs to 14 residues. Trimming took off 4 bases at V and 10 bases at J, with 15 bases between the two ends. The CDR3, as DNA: TGTGCCAGCAGCACTGAACAGGGAAGATCACCCCTCCACTTT. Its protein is CASSTEQGRSPLHF.

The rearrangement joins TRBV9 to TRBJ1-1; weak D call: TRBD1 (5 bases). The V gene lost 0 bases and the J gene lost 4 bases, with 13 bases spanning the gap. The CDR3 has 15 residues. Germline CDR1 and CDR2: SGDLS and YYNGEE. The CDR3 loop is CASSVGGARGTEAFF. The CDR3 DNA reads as TGTGCCAGCAGCGTAGGCGGGGCCCGGGGCACTGAAGCTTTCTTT.

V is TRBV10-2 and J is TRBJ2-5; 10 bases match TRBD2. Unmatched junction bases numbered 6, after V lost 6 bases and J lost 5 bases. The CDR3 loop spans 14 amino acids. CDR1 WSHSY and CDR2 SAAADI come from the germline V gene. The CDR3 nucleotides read TGCGCCAGCAGAGAAAGCGGGGGGGCGGAGACCCAGTACTTC. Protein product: CASRESGGAETQYF.